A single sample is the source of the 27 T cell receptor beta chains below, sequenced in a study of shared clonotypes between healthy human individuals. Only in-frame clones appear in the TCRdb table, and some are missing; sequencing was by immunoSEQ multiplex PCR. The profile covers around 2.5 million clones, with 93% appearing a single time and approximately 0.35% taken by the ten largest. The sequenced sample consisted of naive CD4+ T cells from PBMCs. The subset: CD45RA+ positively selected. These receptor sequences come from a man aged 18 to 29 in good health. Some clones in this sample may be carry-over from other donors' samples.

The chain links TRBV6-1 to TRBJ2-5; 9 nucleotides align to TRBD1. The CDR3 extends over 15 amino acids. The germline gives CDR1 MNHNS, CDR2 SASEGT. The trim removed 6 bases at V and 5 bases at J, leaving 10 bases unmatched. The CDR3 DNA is TGTGCCAGCAGCGGGGGACAGGGTGTTTGGGAGACCCAGTACTTC. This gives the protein CASSGGQGVWETQYF.

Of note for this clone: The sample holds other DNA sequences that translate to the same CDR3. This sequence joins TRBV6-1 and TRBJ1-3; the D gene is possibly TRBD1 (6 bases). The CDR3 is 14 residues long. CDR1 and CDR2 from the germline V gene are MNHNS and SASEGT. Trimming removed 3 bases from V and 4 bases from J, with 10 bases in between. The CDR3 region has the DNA TGTGCCAGCAGTGAGCAGGGGACGGGAAACACCATATATTTT. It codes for CASSEQGTGNTIYF.

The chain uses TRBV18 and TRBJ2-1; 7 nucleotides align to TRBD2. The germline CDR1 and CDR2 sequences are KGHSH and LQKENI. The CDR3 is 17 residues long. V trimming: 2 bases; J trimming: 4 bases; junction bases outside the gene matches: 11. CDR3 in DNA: TGTGCCAGCTCACCAGGTCTAGCGGTTGGAGGGTACAATGAGCAGTTCTTC. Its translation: CASSPGLAVGGYNEQFF.

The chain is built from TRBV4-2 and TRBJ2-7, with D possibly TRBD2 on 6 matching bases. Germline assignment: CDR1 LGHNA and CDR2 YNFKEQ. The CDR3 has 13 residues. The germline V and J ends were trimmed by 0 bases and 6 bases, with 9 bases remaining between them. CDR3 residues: CASSQDLSGEQYF. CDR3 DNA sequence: TGTGCCAGCAGCCAAGATCTTAGCGGCGAGCAGTACTTC.

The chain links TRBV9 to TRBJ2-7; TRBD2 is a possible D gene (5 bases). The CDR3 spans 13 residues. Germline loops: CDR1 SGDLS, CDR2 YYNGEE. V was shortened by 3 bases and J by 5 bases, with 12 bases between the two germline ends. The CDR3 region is CASSGRTWDEQYF. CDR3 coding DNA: TGTGCCAGCAGCGGCCGGACTTGGGACGAGCAGTACTTC.

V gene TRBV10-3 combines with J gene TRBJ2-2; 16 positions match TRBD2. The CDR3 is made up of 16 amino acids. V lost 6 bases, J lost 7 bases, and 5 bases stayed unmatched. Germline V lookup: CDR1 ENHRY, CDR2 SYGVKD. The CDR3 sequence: CAISPGLAGGVGELFF. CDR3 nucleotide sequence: TGTGCCATCAGCCCGGGACTAGCGGGAGGGGTCGGGGAGCTGTTTTTT.

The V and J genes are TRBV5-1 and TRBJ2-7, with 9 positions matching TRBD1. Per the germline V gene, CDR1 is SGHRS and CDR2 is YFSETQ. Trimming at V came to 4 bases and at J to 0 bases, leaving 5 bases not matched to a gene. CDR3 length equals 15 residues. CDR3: CASSATGGDSYEQYF. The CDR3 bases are TGCGCCAGCAGCGCAACAGGGGGCGACTCCTACGAGCAGTACTTC.

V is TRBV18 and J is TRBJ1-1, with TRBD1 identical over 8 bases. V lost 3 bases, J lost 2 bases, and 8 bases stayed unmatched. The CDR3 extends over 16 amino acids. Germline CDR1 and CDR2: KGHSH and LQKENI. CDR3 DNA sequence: TGTGCCAGCTCACCCTGGACAGGGACAAGCAACACTGAAGCTTTCTTT. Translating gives CASSPWTGTSNTEAFF.

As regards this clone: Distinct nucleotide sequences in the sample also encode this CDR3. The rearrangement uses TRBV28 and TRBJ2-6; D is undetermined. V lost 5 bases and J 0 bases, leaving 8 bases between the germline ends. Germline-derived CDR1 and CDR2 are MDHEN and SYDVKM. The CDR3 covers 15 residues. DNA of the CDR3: TGTGCCAGCAGTCTATCAGGCTCTGGGGCCAACGTCCTGACTTTC. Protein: CASSLSGSGANVLTF.

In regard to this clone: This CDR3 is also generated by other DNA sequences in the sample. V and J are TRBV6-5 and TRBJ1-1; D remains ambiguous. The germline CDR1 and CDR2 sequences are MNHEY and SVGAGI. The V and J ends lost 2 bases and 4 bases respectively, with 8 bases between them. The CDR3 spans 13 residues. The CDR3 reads CASSYRTGTEAFF. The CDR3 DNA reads TGTGCCAGCAGTTACAGGACCGGCACTGAAGCTTTCTTT.

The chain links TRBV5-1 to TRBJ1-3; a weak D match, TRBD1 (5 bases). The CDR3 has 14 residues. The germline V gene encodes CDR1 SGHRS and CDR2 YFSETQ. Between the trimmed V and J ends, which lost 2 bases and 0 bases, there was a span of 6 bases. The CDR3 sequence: CASSLQVSGNTIYF. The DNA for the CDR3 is TGCGCCAGCAGCTTACAGGTCTCTGGAAACACCATATATTTT.

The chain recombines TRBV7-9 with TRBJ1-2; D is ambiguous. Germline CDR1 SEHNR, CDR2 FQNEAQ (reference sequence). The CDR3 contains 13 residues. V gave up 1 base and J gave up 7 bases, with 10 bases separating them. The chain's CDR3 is CASSLGTASGYTF. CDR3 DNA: TGTGCCAGCAGCTTAGGGACTGCGTCTGGCTACACCTTC.

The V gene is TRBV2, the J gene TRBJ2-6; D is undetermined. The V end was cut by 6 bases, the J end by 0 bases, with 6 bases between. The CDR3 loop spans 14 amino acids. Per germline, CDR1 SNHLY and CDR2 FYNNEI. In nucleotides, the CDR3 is TGTGCCAGCAGCGCAGCCTCTGGGGCCAACGTCCTGACTTTC. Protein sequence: CASSAASGANVLTF.

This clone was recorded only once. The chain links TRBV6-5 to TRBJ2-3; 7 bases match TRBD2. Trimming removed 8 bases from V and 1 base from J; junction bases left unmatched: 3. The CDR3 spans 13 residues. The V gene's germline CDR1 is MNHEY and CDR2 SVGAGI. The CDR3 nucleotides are TGTGCCAGCGGGAGGGAGGGCACAGATACGCAGTATTTT. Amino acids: CASGREGTDTQYF.

CDR3 nucleotide sequence: TGTGCCAGCAGGGGACAGAAACCATACGAGCAGTACTTC. It specifies CASRGQKPYEQYF. This chain connects TRBV28 to TRBJ2-7; TRBD1 matches at 7 bases. Germline CDR1 MDHEN, CDR2 SYDVKM. The CDR3 runs to 13 residues. V dropped 6 bases and J dropped 4; count of bases not matched to a gene: 6.

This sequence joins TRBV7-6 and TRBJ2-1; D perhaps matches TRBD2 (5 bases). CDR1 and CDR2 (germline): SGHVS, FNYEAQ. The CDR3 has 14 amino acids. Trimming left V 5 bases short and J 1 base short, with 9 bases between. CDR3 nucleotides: TGTGCCAGCAGCCCCCGGGGATCCTACAATGAGCAGTTCTTC. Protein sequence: CASSPRGSYNEQFF. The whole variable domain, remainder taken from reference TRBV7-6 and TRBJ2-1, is GAGVSQSPRYKVTKRGQDVALRCDPISGHVSLYWYRQALGQGPEFLTYFNYEAQQDKSGLPNDRFSAERPEGSISTLTIQRTEQRDSAMYRCASSPRGSYNEQFFGPGTRLTVL.

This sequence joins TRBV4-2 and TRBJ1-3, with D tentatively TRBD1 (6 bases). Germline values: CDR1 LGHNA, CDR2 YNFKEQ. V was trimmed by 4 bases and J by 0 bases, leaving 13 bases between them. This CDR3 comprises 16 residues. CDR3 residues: CASSRYDRSSGNTIYF. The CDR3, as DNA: TGTGCCAGCAGCCGATACGACAGGTCCTCTGGAAACACCATATATTTT.

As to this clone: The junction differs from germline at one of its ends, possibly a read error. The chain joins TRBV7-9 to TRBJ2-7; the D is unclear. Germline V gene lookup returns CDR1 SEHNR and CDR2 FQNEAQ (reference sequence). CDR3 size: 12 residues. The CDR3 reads CASSLEVSPLRF. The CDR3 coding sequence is TGTGCCAGCAGCTTAGAGGTGTCTCCCTTGCGCTTC.

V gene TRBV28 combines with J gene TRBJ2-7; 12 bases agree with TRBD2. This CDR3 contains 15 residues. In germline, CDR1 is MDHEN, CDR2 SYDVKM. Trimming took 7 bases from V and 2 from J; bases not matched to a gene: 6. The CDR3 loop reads CASKASGRAPYEQYF. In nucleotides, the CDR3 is TGTGCCAGCAAGGCTAGCGGGAGGGCACCCTACGAGCAGTACTTC.

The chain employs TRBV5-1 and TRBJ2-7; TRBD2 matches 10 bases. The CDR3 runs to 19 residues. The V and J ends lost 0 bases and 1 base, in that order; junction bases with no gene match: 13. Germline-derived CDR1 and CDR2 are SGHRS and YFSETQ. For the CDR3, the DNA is TGCGCCAGCAGCTTGGGAGGTCTAGCGGGAGACTCCTCTTCCTACGAGCAGTACTTC. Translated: CASSLGGLAGDSSSYEQYF.

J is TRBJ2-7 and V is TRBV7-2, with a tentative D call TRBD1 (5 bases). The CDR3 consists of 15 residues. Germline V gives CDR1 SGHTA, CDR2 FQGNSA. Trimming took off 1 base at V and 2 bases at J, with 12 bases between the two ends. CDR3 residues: CASSLVLGQTYEQYF. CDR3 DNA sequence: TGTGCCAGCAGCTTAGTGCTGGGGCAGACCTACGAGCAGTACTTC.

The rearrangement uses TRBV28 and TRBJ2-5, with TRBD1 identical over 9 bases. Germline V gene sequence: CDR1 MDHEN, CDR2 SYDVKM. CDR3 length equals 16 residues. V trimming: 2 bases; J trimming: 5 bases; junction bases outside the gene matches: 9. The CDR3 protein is CASSLGYGQGKETQYF. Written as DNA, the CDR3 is TGTGCCAGCAGTTTAGGATATGGACAGGGGAAGGAGACCCAGTACTTC.

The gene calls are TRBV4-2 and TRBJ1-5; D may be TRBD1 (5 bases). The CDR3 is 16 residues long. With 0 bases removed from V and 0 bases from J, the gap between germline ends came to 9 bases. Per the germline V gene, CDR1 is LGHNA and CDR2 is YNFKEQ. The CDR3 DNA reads TGTGCCAGCAGCCAAGAGTCAGGGCATAGCAATCAGCCCCAGCATTTT. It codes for CASSQESGHSNQPQHF.

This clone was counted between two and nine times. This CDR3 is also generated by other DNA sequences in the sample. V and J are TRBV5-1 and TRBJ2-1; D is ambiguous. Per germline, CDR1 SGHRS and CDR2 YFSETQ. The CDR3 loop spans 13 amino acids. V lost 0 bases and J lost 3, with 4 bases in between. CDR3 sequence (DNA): TGCGCCAGCAGCTTGGGCGGCTACAATGAGCAGTTCTTC. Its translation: CASSLGGYNEQFF.

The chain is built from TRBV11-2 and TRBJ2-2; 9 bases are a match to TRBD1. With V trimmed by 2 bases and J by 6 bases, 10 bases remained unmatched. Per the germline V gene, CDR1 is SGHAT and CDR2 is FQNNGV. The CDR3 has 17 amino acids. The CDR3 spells CASSLRIQGAGAGELFF. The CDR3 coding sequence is TGTGCCAGCAGCTTAAGGATACAGGGGGCAGGGGCCGGGGAGCTGTTTTTT. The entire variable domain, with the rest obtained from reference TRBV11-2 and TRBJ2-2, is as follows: EAGVAQSPRYKIIEKRQSVAFWCNPISGHATLYWYQQILGQGPKLLIQFQNNGVVDDSQLPKDRFSAERLKGVDSTLKIQPAKLEDSAVYLCASSLRIQGAGAGELFFGEGSRLTVL.

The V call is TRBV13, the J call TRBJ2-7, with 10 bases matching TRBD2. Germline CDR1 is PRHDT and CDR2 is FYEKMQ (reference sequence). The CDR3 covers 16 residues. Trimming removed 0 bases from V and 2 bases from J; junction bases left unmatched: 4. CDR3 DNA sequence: TGTGCCAGCAGCTTAGGCCCACTAGCGGGAACCTACGAGCAGTACTTC. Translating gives CASSLGPLAGTYEQYF.

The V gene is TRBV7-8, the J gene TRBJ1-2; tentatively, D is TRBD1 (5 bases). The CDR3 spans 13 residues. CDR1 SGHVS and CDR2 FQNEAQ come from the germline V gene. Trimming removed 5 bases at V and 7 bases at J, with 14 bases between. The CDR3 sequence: CASSLGEGLGYTF. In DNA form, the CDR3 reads TGTGCCAGCAGCCTCGGGGAGGGGCTTGGCTACACCTTC.